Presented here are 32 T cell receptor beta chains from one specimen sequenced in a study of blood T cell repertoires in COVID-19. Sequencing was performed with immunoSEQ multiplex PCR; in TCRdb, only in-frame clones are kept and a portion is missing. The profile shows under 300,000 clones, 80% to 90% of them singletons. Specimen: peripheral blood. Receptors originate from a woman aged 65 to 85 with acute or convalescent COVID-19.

The CDR3 sequence: CASSLGAAGGAYNEQFF. In nucleotides, the CDR3 is TGTGCCAGCAGCTTAGGGGCAGCGGGGGGAGCCTACAATGAGCAGTTCTTC. The V gene is TRBV7-3, the J gene TRBJ2-1, with TRBD2 matching 9 bases. The V gene's germline CDR1 is SGHTA and CDR2 FQGTGA. The length of the CDR3 is 17 residues. With 2 bases clipped from V and 2 bases from J, the junction kept 7 bases outside the gene matches.

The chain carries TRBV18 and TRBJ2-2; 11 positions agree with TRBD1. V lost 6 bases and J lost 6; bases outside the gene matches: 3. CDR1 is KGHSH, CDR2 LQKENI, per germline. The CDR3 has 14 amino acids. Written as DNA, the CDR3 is TGTGCCAGCTCCGGACAGGGGGCTTCCGGGGAGCTGTTTTTT. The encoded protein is CASSGQGASGELFF.

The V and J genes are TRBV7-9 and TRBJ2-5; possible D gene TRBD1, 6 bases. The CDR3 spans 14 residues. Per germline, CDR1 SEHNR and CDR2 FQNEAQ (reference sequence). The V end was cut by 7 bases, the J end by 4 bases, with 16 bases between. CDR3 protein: CASTQNRDGETQYF. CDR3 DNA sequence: TGTGCCAGCACCCAGAACAGGGATGGAGAGACCCAGTACTTC.

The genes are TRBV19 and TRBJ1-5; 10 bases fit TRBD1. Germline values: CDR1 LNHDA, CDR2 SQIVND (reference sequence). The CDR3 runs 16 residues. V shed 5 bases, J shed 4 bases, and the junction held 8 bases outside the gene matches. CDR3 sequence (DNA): TGTGCCAGTAGTCCTCGGGGACAGGGGAGGAATCAGCCCCAGCATTTT. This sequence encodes CASSPRGQGRNQPQHF.

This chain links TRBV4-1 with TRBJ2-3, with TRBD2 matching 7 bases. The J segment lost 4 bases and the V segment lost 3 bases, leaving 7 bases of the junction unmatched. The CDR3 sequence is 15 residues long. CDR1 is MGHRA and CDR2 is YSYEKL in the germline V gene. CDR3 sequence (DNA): TGCGCCAGCAGCCACGACATGACTAGCCCAGATACGCAGTATTTT. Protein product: CASSHDMTSPDTQYF.

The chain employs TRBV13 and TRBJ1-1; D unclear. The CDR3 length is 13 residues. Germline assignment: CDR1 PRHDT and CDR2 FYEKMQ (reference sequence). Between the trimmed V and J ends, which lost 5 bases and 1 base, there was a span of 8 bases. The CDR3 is CASSGGANTEAFF. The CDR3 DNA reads TGTGCCAGCAGCGGAGGCGCGAACACTGAAGCTTTCTTT.

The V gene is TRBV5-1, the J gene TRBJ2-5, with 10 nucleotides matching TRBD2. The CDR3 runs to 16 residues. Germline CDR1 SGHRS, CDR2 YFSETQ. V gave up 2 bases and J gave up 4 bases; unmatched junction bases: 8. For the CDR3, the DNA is TGCGCCAGCAGCTTACCGACTAGCGGGTTTAGAGAGACCCAGTACTTC. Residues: CASSLPTSGFRETQYF.

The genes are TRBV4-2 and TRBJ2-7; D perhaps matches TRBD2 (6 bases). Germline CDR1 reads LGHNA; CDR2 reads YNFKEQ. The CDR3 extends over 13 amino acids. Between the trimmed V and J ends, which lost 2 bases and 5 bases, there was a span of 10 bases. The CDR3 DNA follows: TGTGCCAGCAGCCAATTTGGGGGGAACGAGCAGTACTTC. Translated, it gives CASSQFGGNEQYF.

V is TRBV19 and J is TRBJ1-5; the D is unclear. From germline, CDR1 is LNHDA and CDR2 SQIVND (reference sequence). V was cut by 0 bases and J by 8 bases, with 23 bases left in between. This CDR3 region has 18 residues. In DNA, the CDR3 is TGTGCCAGTAGTATAGAACGGACTGCTGATAGTTTATTTGAGCCCCAGCATTTT. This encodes CASSIERTADSLFEPQHF.

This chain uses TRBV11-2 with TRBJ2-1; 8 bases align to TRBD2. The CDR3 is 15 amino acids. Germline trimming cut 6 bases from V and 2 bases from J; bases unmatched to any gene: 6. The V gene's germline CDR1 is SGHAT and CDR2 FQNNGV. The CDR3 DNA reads TGTGCCAGCAGTACTGGCGGGGGGCCCTACAATGAGCAGTTCTTC. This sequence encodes CASSTGGGPYNEQFF.

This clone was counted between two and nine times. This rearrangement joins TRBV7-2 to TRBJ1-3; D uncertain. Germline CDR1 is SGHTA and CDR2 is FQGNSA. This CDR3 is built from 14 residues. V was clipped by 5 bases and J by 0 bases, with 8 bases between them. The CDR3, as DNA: TGTGCCAGCAGCATAGGAGTCTCTGGAAACACCATATATTTT. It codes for CASSIGVSGNTIYF.

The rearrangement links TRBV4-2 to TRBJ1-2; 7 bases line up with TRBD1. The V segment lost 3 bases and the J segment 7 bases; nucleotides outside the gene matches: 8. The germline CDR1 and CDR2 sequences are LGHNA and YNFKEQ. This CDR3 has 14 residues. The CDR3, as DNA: TGTGCCAGCAGCCAGGGCGACAGGGCCCTTGGCTACACCTTC. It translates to CASSQGDRALGYTF.

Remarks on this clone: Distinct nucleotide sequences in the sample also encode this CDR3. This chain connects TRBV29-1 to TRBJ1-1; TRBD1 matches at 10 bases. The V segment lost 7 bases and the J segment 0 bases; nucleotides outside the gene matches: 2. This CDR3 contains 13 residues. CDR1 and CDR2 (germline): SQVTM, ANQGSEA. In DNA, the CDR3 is TGCAGCGGGGGACAGGGGATGAACACTGAAGCTTTCTTT. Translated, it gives CSGGQGMNTEAFF.

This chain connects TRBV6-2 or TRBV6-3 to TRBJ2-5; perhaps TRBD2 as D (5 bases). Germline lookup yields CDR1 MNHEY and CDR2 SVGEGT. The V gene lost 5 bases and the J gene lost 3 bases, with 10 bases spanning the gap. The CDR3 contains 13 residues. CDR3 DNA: TGTGCCAGCAGTCGGACGGGAAAAGAGACCCAGTACTTC. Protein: CASSRTGKETQYF.

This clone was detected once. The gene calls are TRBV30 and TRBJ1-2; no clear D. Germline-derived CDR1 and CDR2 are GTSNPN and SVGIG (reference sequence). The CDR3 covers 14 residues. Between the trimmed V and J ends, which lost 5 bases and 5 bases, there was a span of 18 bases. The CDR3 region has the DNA TGTGCCTGGGCCCGTCAGGTCCCCCCGTATGGCTACACCTTC. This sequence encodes CAWARQVPPYGYTF.

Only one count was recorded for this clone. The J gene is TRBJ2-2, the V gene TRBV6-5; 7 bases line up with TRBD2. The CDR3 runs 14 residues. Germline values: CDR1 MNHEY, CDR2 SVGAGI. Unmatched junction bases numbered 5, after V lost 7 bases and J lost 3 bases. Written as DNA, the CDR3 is TGTGCCAGCACCCGCGGGGGAGACACCGGGGAGCTGTTTTTT. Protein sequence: CASTRGGDTGELFF.

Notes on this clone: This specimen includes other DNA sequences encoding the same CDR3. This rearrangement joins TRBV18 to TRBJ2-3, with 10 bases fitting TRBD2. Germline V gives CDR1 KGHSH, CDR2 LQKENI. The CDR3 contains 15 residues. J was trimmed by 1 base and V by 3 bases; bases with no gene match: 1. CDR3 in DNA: TGTGCCAGCTCACCTCTAGCGGGGGGCACAGATACGCAGTATTTT. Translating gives CASSPLAGGTDTQYF.

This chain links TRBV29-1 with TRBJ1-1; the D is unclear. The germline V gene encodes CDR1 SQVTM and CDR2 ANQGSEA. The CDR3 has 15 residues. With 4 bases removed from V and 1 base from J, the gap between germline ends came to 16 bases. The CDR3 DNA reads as TGCAGCGTTGCGTCAGGAGGGCTTGGGAACACTGAAGCTTTCTTT. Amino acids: CSVASGGLGNTEAFF.

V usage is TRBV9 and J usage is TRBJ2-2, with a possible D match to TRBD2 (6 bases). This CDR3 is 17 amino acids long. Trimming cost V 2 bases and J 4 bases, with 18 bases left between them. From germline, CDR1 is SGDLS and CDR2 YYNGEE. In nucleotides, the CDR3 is TGTGCCAGCAGCGTTGGGACTGGGGGGTCGAGCACCGGGGAGCTGTTTTTT. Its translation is CASSVGTGGSSTGELFF.

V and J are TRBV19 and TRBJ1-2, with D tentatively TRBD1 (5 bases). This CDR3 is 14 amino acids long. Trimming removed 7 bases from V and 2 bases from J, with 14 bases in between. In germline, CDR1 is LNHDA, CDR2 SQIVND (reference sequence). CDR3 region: CASKQEPKNYGYTF. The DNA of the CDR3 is TGTGCCAGTAAACAGGAACCTAAGAACTATGGCTACACCTTC. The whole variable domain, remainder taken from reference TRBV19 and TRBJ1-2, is DGGITQSPKYLFRKEGQNVTLSCEQNLNHDAMYWYRQDPGQGLRLIYYSQIVNDFQKGDIAEGYSVSREKKESFPLTVTSAQKNPTAFYLCASKQEPKNYGYTFGSGTRLTVV.

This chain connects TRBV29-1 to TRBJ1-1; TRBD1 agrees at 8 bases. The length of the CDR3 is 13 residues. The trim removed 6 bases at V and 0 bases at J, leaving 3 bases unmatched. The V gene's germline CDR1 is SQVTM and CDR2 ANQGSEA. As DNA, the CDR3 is TGCAGCGTCCGGACAGGGATGAACACTGAAGCTTTCTTT. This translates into CSVRTGMNTEAFF. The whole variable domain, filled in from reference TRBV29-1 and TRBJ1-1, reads SAVISQKPSRDICQRGTSLTIQCQVDSQVTMMFWYRQQPGQSLTLIATANQGSEATYESGFVIDKFPISRPNLTFSTLTVSNMSPEDSSIYLCSVRTGMNTEAFFGQGTRLTVV.

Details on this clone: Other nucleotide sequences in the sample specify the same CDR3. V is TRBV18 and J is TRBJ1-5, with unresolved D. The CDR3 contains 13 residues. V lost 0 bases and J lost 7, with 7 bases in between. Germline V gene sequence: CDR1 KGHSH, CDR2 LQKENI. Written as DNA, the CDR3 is TGTGCCAGCTCACCACCCGGCGGGCAGCCCCAGCATTTT. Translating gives CASSPPGGQPQHF.

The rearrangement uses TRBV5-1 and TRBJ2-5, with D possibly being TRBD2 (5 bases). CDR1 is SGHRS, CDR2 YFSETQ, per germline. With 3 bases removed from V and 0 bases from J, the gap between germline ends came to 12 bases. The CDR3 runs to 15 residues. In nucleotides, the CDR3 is TGCGCCAGCAGCTCCAGTCGCGGGTACCAAGAGACCCAGTACTTC. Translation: CASSSSRGYQETQYF.

DNA of the CDR3: TGTGCCAGCAGCTTACTGACAGGGCGTACTGAAGCTTTCTTT. It is translated as CASSLLTGRTEAFF. This rearrangement joins TRBV7-9 to TRBJ1-1, with 7 bases that match TRBD1. CDR1 is SEHNR and CDR2 is FQNEAQ in the germline V gene (reference sequence). The trim removed 2 bases at V and 5 bases at J, leaving 5 bases unmatched. This CDR3 has 14 residues.

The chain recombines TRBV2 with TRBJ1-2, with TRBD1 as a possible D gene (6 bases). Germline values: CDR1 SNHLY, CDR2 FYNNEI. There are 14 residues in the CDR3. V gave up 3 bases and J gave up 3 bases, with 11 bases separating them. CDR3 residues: CASSEGAWDYGYTF. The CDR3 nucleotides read TGTGCCAGCAGTGAGGGGGCTTGGGACTATGGCTACACCTTC.

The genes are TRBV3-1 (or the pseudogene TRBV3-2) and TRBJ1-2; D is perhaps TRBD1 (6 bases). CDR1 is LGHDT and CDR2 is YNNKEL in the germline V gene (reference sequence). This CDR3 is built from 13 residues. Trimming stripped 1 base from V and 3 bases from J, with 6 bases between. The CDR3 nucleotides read TGTGCCAGCAGCCAAGGGGGGCACTATGGCTACACCTTC. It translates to CASSQGGHYGYTF.

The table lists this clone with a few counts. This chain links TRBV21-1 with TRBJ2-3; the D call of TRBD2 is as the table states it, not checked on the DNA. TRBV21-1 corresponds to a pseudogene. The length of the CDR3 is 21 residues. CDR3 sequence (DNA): TGTGCCAGCAGCAATCCGCCGGGCAGGCGGGCGGGGGCCGGTCCCACAGATACGCAGTATTTT. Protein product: CASSNPPGRRAGAGPTDTQYF.

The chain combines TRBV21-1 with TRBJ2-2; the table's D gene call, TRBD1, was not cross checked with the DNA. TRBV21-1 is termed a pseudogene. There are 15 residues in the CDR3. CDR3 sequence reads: CASSNRQDGIGELFF. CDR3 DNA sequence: TGTGCCAGCAGCAACCGACAGGACGGAATCGGGGAGCTGTTTTTT.

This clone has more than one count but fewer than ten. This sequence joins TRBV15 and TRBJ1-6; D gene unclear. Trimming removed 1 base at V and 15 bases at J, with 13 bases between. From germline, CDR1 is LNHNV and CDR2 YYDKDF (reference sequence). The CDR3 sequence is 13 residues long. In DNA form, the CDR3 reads TGTGCCACCAGCAGAGCCCCCCATACGAGCCTCCACTTT. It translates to CATSRAPHTSLHF.

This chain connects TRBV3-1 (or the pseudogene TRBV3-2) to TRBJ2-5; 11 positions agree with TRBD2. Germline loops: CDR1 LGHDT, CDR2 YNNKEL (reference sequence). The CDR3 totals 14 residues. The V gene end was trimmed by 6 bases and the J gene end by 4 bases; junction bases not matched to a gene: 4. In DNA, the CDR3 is TGTGCCAGCAGGCTCACTAGCGGGAGAGAGACCCAGTACTTC. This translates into CASRLTSGRETQYF.

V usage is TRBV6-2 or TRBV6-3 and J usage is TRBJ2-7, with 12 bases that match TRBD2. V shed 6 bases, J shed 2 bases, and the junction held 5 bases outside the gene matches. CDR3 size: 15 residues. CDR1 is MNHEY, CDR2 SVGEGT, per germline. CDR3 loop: CASSSRTSGAYEQYF. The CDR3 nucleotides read TGTGCCAGCAGCAGCCGGACTAGCGGGGCCTACGAGCAGTACTTC.

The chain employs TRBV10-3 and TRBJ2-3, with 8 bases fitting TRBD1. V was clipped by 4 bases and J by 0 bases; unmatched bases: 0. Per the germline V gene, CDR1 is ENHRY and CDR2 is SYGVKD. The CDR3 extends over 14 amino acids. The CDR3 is CAISGTGSTDTQYF. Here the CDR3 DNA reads TGTGCCATCAGTGGGACAGGGAGCACAGATACGCAGTATTTT.